These 20 T cell receptor beta chains share one sample of origin, sequenced in a study of blood T cell repertoires in COVID-19. Method: immunoSEQ multiplex PCR; TCRdb's copy keeps in-frame clones and lacks some. Among approximately 100,000 clones listed, about 90% were seen once. Material: peripheral blood. The receptor set was obtained from a man aged 50-60 years with acute or convalescent COVID-19.

This CDR3 is CASSQGDDGGISGEQFF. The CDR3 region has the DNA TGTGCCAGCAGCCAAGGGGATGACGGGGGGATCTCGGGCGAGCAGTTCTTC. The chain uses TRBV3-1 (or the pseudogene TRBV3-2) and TRBJ2-1, with 7 bases lining up with TRBD2. CDR3 length equals 17 residues. The trim removed 1 base at V and 10 bases at J, leaving 16 bases unmatched. Germline CDR1 and CDR2: LGHDT and YNNKEL (reference sequence).

V usage is TRBV7-9 and J usage is TRBJ1-1; perhaps TRBD1 as D (6 bases). Germline V gives CDR1 SEHNR, CDR2 FQNEAQ (reference sequence). Trimming left V 5 bases short and J 2 bases short, with 15 bases between. The CDR3 extends over 15 amino acids. CDR3 amino acids: CASSPPQGPNTEAFF. The DNA for the CDR3 is TGTGCCAGCAGCCCTCCCCAGGGGCCTAACACTGAAGCTTTCTTT.

V usage is TRBV4-3 and J usage is TRBJ2-7, with 12 bases lining up with TRBD2. This CDR3 spans 15 amino acids. V gave up 1 base and J gave up 3 bases; unmatched junction bases: 1. Per the germline V gene, CDR1 is LGHNA and CDR2 is YSLEER. The CDR3 bases are TGCGCCAGCAGCCAAGGACTAGCGGGAGTCTACGAGCAGTACTTC. It specifies CASSQGLAGVYEQYF.

For this clone: Additional DNA sequences in this sample encode the identical CDR3. The genes are TRBV2 and TRBJ2-7; D might be TRBD1 (5 bases). Germline V CDR1 and CDR2: SNHLY, FYNNEI. V was clipped by 8 bases and J by 4 bases, with 6 bases between them. The CDR3 totals 10 residues. This chain's CDR3 is CASQGYEQYF. The CDR3 region has the DNA TGTGCCAGCCAGGGTTACGAGCAGTACTTC.

The rearrangement links TRBV5-1 to TRBJ2-5; 7 nucleotides match TRBD1. Germline values: CDR1 SGHRS, CDR2 YFSETQ. The CDR3 sequence is 14 residues long. V shed 4 bases and J 2 bases; nucleotides not matched to a gene: 5. CDR3 protein: CASSRDSVQETQYF. The CDR3 nucleotides are TGCGCCAGCAGCCGGGACAGCGTACAAGAGACCCAGTACTTC.

CDR3 DNA: TGTGCCAGCAGCTTGGGACTAGCCTTAGAGACCCAGTACTTC. Translation gives CASSLGLALETQYF. The chain is built from TRBV7-9 and TRBJ2-5, with 9 bases lining up with TRBD2. This CDR3 region has 14 residues. Looked up from germline, CDR1 is SEHNR and CDR2 is FQNEAQ (reference sequence). V was clipped by 3 bases and J by 4 bases; unmatched bases: 3.

This rearrangement joins TRBV18 to TRBJ1-1; a possible D gene is TRBD1 (6 bases). CDR1 and CDR2 from the germline V gene are KGHSH and LQKENI. Trimming shortened V by 3 bases and J by 0 bases, and 14 bases separated the two germline ends. The length of the CDR3 is 16 residues. CDR3 nucleotide sequence: TGTGCCAGCTCACCGGGGGGGGCCGGGGTGAACACTGAAGCTTTCTTT. Translated: CASSPGGAGVNTEAFF.

V and J are TRBV5-1 and TRBJ1-2, with 10 nucleotides matching TRBD1. With V trimmed by 4 bases and J by 8 bases, 11 bases remained unmatched. Germline V CDR1 and CDR2: SGHRS, YFSETQ. This CDR3 region has 15 residues. The CDR3 DNA sequence: TGCGCCAGCAGCCTGAGCCCGACAGGGGGCGCCGGCTACACCTTC. Translated: CASSLSPTGGAGYTF.

This rearrangement joins TRBV6-1 to TRBJ1-2; the D is unclear. V was clipped by 1 base and J by 4 bases, with 10 bases between them. The CDR3 has 14 residues. Germline lookup yields CDR1 MNHNS and CDR2 SASEGT. For the CDR3, the DNA is TGTGCCAGCAGTGAAGATGATCGCGGCTATGGCTACACCTTC. Protein sequence: CASSEDDRGYGYTF.

The chain employs TRBV2 and TRBJ1-2, with a weak D call TRBD1 (5 bases). Trimming left V 3 bases short and J 1 base short, with 9 bases between. Germline V gene data show CDR1 as SNHLY and CDR2 as FYNNEI. CDR3 size: 14 residues. The CDR3 coding sequence is TGTGCCAGCAGTGAGGGAGGGGTTAACTATGGCTACACCTTC. This encodes CASSEGGVNYGYTF.

The chain joins TRBV27 to TRBJ1-2, with D tentatively TRBD1 (6 bases). V was shortened by 3 bases and J by 4 bases, with 15 bases between the two germline ends. The CDR3 is 15 amino acids. Germline lookup yields CDR1 MNHEY and CDR2 SMNVEV (reference sequence). This CDR3 reads CASSFSGTLRYGYTF. CDR3 DNA sequence: TGTGCCAGCAGTTTCTCCGGGACACTTCGCTATGGCTACACCTTC.

The J gene is TRBJ2-1, the V gene TRBV9, with D possibly matching TRBD2 (7 bases). V was trimmed by 0 bases and J by 9 bases, leaving 19 bases between them. Germline V gene lookup returns CDR1 SGDLS and CDR2 YYNGEE. The CDR3 sequence is 16 residues long. This chain's CDR3 is CASSVDAGGGPAEQFF. The CDR3 nucleotides are TGTGCCAGCAGCGTAGACGCCGGCGGGGGCCCAGCTGAGCAGTTCTTC.

The chain recombines TRBV7-2 with TRBJ2-7; TRBD2 matches at 9 bases. Trimming took 6 bases from V and 2 from J; bases not matched to a gene: 5. Germline CDR1 is SGHTA and CDR2 is FQGNSA. The CDR3 is made up of 14 amino acids. The CDR3 is CASRVSGGTYEQYF. The CDR3 DNA reads as TGTGCCAGCAGGGTTAGCGGGGGCACCTACGAGCAGTACTTC.

The chain carries TRBV5-1 and TRBJ1-1, with a tentative D call TRBD1 (6 bases). The germline CDR1 and CDR2 sequences are SGHRS and YFSETQ. V dropped 5 bases and J dropped 5 bases, with 19 bases sitting between them. This CDR3 is 15 amino acids long. CDR3 protein: CASRVGDISGTEAFF. The CDR3 nucleotides are TGCGCCAGCAGGGTTGGGGACATATCGGGAACTGAAGCTTTCTTT.

The V gene is TRBV7-8, the J gene TRBJ1-4, with D possibly being TRBD1 (5 bases). Germline lookup yields CDR1 SGHVS and CDR2 FQNEAQ. The V and J ends lost 1 base and 7 bases respectively, with 10 bases between them. This CDR3 region has 14 residues. The CDR3 sequence: CASSLGGQGEKLFF. DNA of the CDR3: TGTGCCAGCAGCTTAGGCGGACAAGGTGAAAAACTGTTTTTT.

This chain joins TRBV18 and TRBJ2-7, with D possibly matching TRBD1 (5 bases). The CDR3 is made up of 13 amino acids. Per the germline V gene, CDR1 is KGHSH and CDR2 is LQKENI. Trimming took 0 bases from V and 6 from J, leaving 9 bases between them. CDR3 region: CASSPPMGLEQYF. CDR3 bases: TGTGCCAGCTCACCACCTATGGGGCTCGAGCAGTACTTC.

The chain carries TRBV6-6 and TRBJ2-5; the match to TRBD2 covers 11 bases. This CDR3 has 15 amino acids. In germline, CDR1 is MNHNY, CDR2 SVGAGI (reference sequence). With V trimmed by 4 bases and J by 5 bases, 6 bases remained unmatched. Here the CDR3 reads CASSSLAGGGETQYF. The CDR3 region has the DNA TGTGCCAGCAGTTCGCTAGCGGGGGGAGGGGAGACCCAGTACTTC.

In its sample, this clone was seen a few times. The chain employs TRBV5-1 and TRBJ2-1; 13 bases fit TRBD2. V dropped 4 bases and J dropped 5; count of bases not matched to a gene: 6. This CDR3 has 16 amino acids. The germline V gene has CDR1 SGHRS and CDR2 YFSETQ. Here the CDR3 reads CASSLGTSGTNNEQFF. As DNA, the CDR3 is TGCGCCAGCAGCCTGGGGACTAGCGGGACTAACAATGAGCAGTTCTTC. Looking up the rest from reference TRBV5-1 and TRBJ2-1 gives the full variable domain: KAGVTQTPRYLIKTRGQQVTLSCSPISGHRSVSWYQQTPGQGLQFLFEYFSETQRNKGNFPGRFSGRQFSNSRSEMNVSTLELGDSALYLCASSLGTSGTNNEQFFGPGTRLTVL.

The V and J genes are TRBV19 and TRBJ1-2; 8 nucleotides match TRBD1. The CDR3 is made up of 14 amino acids. Per germline, CDR1 LNHDA and CDR2 SQIVND (reference sequence). V dropped 2 bases and J dropped 7; count of bases not matched to a gene: 6. DNA for the CDR3: TGTGCCAGTAGTATACAGGGGGCTCTTCGTGGCTACACCTTC. It codes for CASSIQGALRGYTF. The whole variable domain, filled in from reference TRBV19 and TRBJ1-2, reads DGGITQSPKYLFRKEGQNVTLSCEQNLNHDAMYWYRQDPGQGLRLIYYSQIVNDFQKGDIAEGYSVSREKKESFPLTVTSAQKNPTAFYLCASSIQGALRGYTFGSGTRLTVV.

This clone was seen a single time. V is TRBV6-5 and J is TRBJ2-5, with D possibly being TRBD2 (5 bases). CDR1 and CDR2 (germline): MNHEY, SVGAGI. The CDR3 sequence is 15 residues long. V lost 5 bases and J 2 bases, leaving 15 bases between the germline ends. The CDR3 DNA sequence: TGTGCCAGCAGTCCCCTGAGGGCCCTACAAGAGACCCAGTACTTC. Translating gives CASSPLRALQETQYF.